This T cell receptor (beta chain) appears in the sequencing data of a study of cytomegalovirus exposure and HLA in healthy donors. This clone was found once. Amplification used 60 Vbeta primers and 13 Jbeta primers. Profiling relied on immunoSEQ multiplex PCR, and the TCRdb table lists in-frame clones only, not all of them. Of approximately 150,000 clones in the sample, about 77% were seen once. The CDR3 contains 15 residues. Looked up from germline, CDR1 is SGHAT and CDR2 is FQNNGV. V gave up 5 bases and J gave up 0 bases; unmatched junction bases: 6. The sequence was obtained from a woman aged 40 to 55 in good health and CMV-seropositive. Material: PBMCs. The rearrangement joins TRBV11-2 to TRBJ1-1, with TRBD1 matching over 7 bases. CDR3 loop: CASSPRTGMNTEAFF. CDR3 sequence (DNA): TGTGCCAGCAGCCCCCGGACAGGAATGAACACTGAAGCTTTCTTT. The entire variable domain, with the rest obtained from reference TRBV11-2 and TRBJ1-1, is as follows: EAGVAQSPRYKIIEKRQSVAFWCNPISGHATLYWYQQILGQGPKLLIQFQNNGVVDDSQLPKDRFSAERLKGVDSTLKIQPAKLEDSAVYLCASSPRTGMNTEAFFGQGTRLTVV.